These 31 T cell receptor beta chains were sequenced from one sample in a study of blood T cell repertoires in COVID-19. Using immunoSEQ multiplex PCR, the repertoire was profiled, and TCRdb retains in-frame clones only, with some absent. The data hold about 140,000 clones, with 87% observed a single time. The sequenced sample consisted of peripheral blood. These receptors were obtained from a woman aged 45-65 years with acute or convalescent COVID-19.

About this clone itself: The same CDR3 also results from other DNA sequences found in this sample. The chain is built from TRBV25-1 and TRBJ1-3; D gene ambiguous. Germline values: CDR1 MGHDK, CDR2 SYGVNS. This CDR3 region has 14 residues. V lost 1 base and J lost 0, with 4 bases in between. In nucleotides, the CDR3 is TGTGCCAGCAGTGAATTGAGCTCTGGAAACACCATATATTTT. It specifies CASSELSSGNTIYF.

The sample holds one count of this clone. V is TRBV6-5 and J is TRBJ1-2, with 7 positions matching TRBD1. From germline, CDR1 is MNHEY and CDR2 SVGAGI. The CDR3 is 13 amino acids. After removal of 5 bases from V and 2 bases from J, the junction contained 2 bases not matched to a gene. CDR3 bases: TGTGCCAGCAGTCTGGACAGGAACTATGGCTACACCTTC. It translates to CASSLDRNYGYTF.

The J gene is TRBJ2-1, the V gene TRBV7-2; the match to TRBD1 covers 9 bases. V dropped 5 bases and J dropped 2; count of bases not matched to a gene: 1. Germline-derived CDR1 and CDR2 are SGHTA and FQGNSA. CDR3 length: 14 residues. The chain's CDR3 is CASSRDRAYNEQFF. The CDR3 coding sequence is TGTGCCAGCAGCCGGGACAGGGCCTACAATGAGCAGTTCTTC.

V is TRBV6-2 or TRBV6-3 and J is TRBJ1-2; D may be TRBD1 (6 bases). The germline CDR1 and CDR2 sequences are MNHEY and SVGEGT. This CDR3 spans 14 amino acids. The ends were cut back, 5 bases at V and 4 bases at J, with 14 bases in the middle. DNA for the CDR3: TGTGCCAGCAGTACCGGGACACAAGGCTATGGCTACACCTTC. Encoded protein: CASSTGTQGYGYTF.

The chain employs TRBV7-3 and TRBJ1-1, with D tentatively TRBD1 (6 bases). CDR1 is SGHTA and CDR2 is FQGTGA in the germline V gene. The V and J ends lost 4 bases and 6 bases respectively, with 15 bases between them. The CDR3 totals 14 residues. CDR3 region: CASSSNDRPSEAFF. The CDR3 nucleotides are TGTGCCAGCAGCTCGAATGACAGGCCGTCTGAAGCTTTCTTT.

This clone has only one observation. V usage is TRBV19 and J usage is TRBJ2-1; TRBD2 matches 9 bases. Unmatched junction bases numbered 12, after V lost 3 bases and J lost 0 bases. In germline, CDR1 is LNHDA, CDR2 SQIVND (reference sequence). The CDR3 consists of 19 residues. The DNA of the CDR3 is TGTGCCAGTAGTATTCTATTCCGACTAGCGGCAAGCTCCTACAATGAGCAGTTCTTC. Translating it yields CASSILFRLAASSYNEQFF.

This clone was observed once. V gene TRBV5-1 combines with J gene TRBJ1-3; no clear D. The CDR3 loop spans 14 amino acids. The germline gives CDR1 SGHRS, CDR2 YFSETQ. Trimming cost V 0 bases and J 2 bases, with 6 bases left between them. The CDR3 nucleotides are TGCGCCAGCAGCTTGGACGGAGCTGGAAACACCATATATTTT. This codes for CASSLDGAGNTIYF.

This chain links TRBV5-8 with TRBJ1-1, with TRBD1 matching 9 bases. The CDR3 contains 12 residues. The ends lost 6 bases at V and 11 bases at J; junction bases unmatched: 8. Germline V lookup: CDR1 SGHTS, CDR2 YDEGEE. The CDR3 region is CASNRGQILAFF. In DNA form, the CDR3 reads TGTGCCAGCAACAGGGGGCAGATCTTGGCTTTCTTT. The whole variable domain, remainder taken from reference TRBV5-8 and TRBJ1-1, is EAGVTQSPTHLIKTRGQQATLRCSPISGHTSVYWYQQALGLGLQFLLWYDEGEERNRGNFPPRFSGRQFPNYSSELNVNALELEDSALYLCASNRGQILAFFGQGTRLTVV.

The rearrangement joins TRBV5-1 to TRBJ2-7; TRBD1 matches 8 bases. There are 15 residues in the CDR3. The J segment lost 0 bases and the V segment lost 5 bases, leaving 7 bases of the junction unmatched. Looked up from germline, CDR1 is SGHRS and CDR2 is YFSETQ. The CDR3 is CASSHTGTGSYEQYF. In nucleotides, the CDR3 is TGCGCCAGCAGTCATACCGGGACAGGCTCCTACGAGCAGTACTTC.

This chain connects TRBV24-1 to TRBJ2-1; D call uncertain. V lost 4 bases and J 1 base, leaving 13 bases between the germline ends. The CDR3 has 16 amino acids. The germline CDR1 and CDR2 sequences are KGHDR and SFDVKD. The CDR3 DNA reads TGTGCCACCAGTGACTCCTCCCGTACATCCTACAATGAGCAGTTCTTC. Translation gives CATSDSSRTSYNEQFF.

The chain combines TRBV19 with TRBJ1-5, with 9 bases that match TRBD1. Per germline, CDR1 LNHDA and CDR2 SQIVND (reference sequence). Trimming removed 3 bases from V and 5 bases from J; junction bases left unmatched: 2. This CDR3 is 14 amino acids long. DNA of the CDR3: TGTGCCAGTAGTATGGGACAGGGAGATCAGCCCCAGCATTTT. It codes for CASSMGQGDQPQHF.

The rearrangement uses TRBV3-1 (or the pseudogene TRBV3-2) and TRBJ2-3; D is perhaps TRBD1 (6 bases). CDR1 and CDR2 (germline): LGHDT, YNNKEL (reference sequence). This CDR3 has 15 residues. V lost 0 bases and J lost 6, with 13 bases in between. The CDR3 sequence: CASSQEGAQTDTQYF. DNA of the CDR3: TGTGCCAGCAGCCAAGAGGGGGCCCAGACGGATACGCAGTATTTT.

The table lists this clone with a count of one. This chain links TRBV7-7 with TRBJ2-5; 12 nucleotides agree with TRBD2. The junction had 5 bases not matched to a gene; V was cut back by 2 bases and J by 4 bases. Germline CDR1 reads SSHAT; CDR2 reads FNYEAQ (reference sequence). CDR3 length: 16 residues. In DNA form, the CDR3 reads TGTGCCAGCAGCTTAAGTGGACTAGCGGGACCAGAGACCCAGTACTTC. It encodes CASSLSGLAGPETQYF.

The chain has TRBV28 and TRBJ2-7; 8 bases fit TRBD2. The CDR3 extends over 14 amino acids. Germline lookup yields CDR1 MDHEN and CDR2 SYDVKM. The J segment lost 2 bases and the V segment lost 5 bases, leaving 5 bases of the junction unmatched. CDR3 region: CASSPRGLAYEQYF. Written as DNA, the CDR3 is TGTGCCAGCAGTCCCCGGGGACTAGCCTACGAGCAGTACTTC. The complete variable domain, with remaining parts taken from reference TRBV28 and TRBJ2-7, reads DVKVTQSSRYLVKRTGEKVFLECVQDMDHENMFWYRQDPGLGLRLIYFSYDVKMKEKGDIPEGYSVSREKKERFSLILESASTNQTSMYLCASSPRGLAYEQYFGPGTRLTVT.

The genes are TRBV5-1 and TRBJ1-1; D possibly corresponds to TRBD1 (6 bases). Germline CDR1 and CDR2: SGHRS and YFSETQ. Trimming took off 0 bases at V and 5 bases at J, with 17 bases between the two ends. The CDR3 spans 16 residues. In DNA form, the CDR3 reads TGCGCCAGCAGCTTGGAAGGGGGAGCTAAGGAGACTGAAGCTTTCTTT. Amino acids: CASSLEGGAKETEAFF.

This chain uses TRBV19 with TRBJ1-2, with D unclear. CDR3 size: 13 residues. V lost 11 bases, J lost 2 bases, and 15 bases lay in between. Germline V gene lookup returns CDR1 LNHDA and CDR2 SQIVND (reference sequence). CDR3 bases: TGTGCCGCAAAACCGGGTCCAAACTATGGCTACACCTTC. Protein: CAAKPGPNYGYTF.

The chain carries TRBV3-1 (or the pseudogene TRBV3-2) and TRBJ1-1; TRBD1 might be the D (5 bases). With 1 base removed from V and 4 bases from J, the gap between germline ends came to 10 bases. Germline loops: CDR1 LGHDT, CDR2 YNNKEL (reference sequence). CDR3 length: 14 amino acids. The CDR3 loop reads CASSQVGGATEAFF. DNA of the CDR3: TGTGCCAGCAGCCAAGTCGGGGGAGCCACTGAAGCTTTCTTT.

This rearrangement joins TRBV30 to TRBJ2-7, with 7 bases matching TRBD2. This CDR3 has 12 residues. Germline V gives CDR1 GTSNPN, CDR2 SVGIG (reference sequence). The CDR3 is CATSAGSYEQYF. The CDR3 DNA follows: TGTGCAACTAGCGCAGGCTCCTACGAGCAGTACTTC.

This clone was found once. V usage is TRBV12-3 or TRBV12-4 and J usage is TRBJ1-2; the match to TRBD1 covers 9 bases. The CDR3 consists of 12 residues. Losses at the gene ends were 3 bases for V and 11 bases for J; bases not matched to a gene: 4. Here the CDR3 DNA reads TGTGCCAGCAGTTTTGGGACAGGGAAATACACCTTC. Protein: CASSFGTGKYTF.

The chain couples TRBV30 to TRBJ1-6; D is uncertain. The CDR3 totals 14 residues. Germline CDR1 is GTSNPN and CDR2 is SVGIG (reference sequence). V lost 2 bases and J lost 9, with 14 bases in between. CDR3 protein: CAWSNGVATSPLHF. The CDR3 region has the DNA TGTGCCTGGAGTAACGGGGTAGCGACTTCACCCCTCCACTTT.

The chain carries TRBV4-1 and TRBJ1-4; the D gene is possibly TRBD1 (5 bases). Trimming left V 0 bases short and J 8 bases short, with 13 bases between. Germline V gives CDR1 MGHRA, CDR2 YSYEKL. CDR3 size: 15 residues. The CDR3 loop reads CASSQEGTGGEKLFF. In DNA form, the CDR3 reads TGCGCCAGCAGCCAAGAGGGGACGGGGGGGGAAAAACTGTTTTTT.

J is TRBJ1-5 and V is TRBV3-1 (or the pseudogene TRBV3-2); D is perhaps TRBD1 (6 bases). There are 14 residues in the CDR3. Germline V gene sequence: CDR1 LGHDT, CDR2 YNNKEL (reference sequence). V lost 1 base and J lost 5, with 9 bases in between. This CDR3 reads CASSQGTGYQPQHF. The CDR3 nucleotides read TGTGCCAGCAGCCAAGGCACAGGGTATCAGCCCCAGCATTTT.

The chain links TRBV4-1 to TRBJ1-5, with 10 positions matching TRBD1. CDR1 and CDR2 from the germline V gene are MGHRA and YSYEKL. V shed 3 bases, J shed 2 bases, and the junction held 4 bases outside the gene matches. The CDR3 contains 16 residues. The CDR3 loop is CASSHDGQGGNQPQHF. The CDR3 DNA follows: TGCGCCAGCAGCCACGATGGACAGGGGGGCAATCAGCCCCAGCATTTT.

The chain carries TRBV5-1 and TRBJ2-7; TRBD2 matches at 12 bases. The V segment lost 4 bases and the J segment 6 bases; nucleotides outside the gene matches: 5. The CDR3 is made up of 14 amino acids. The germline V gene encodes CDR1 SGHRS and CDR2 YFSETQ. The CDR3 loop is CASSPTSGSIEQYF. In nucleotides, the CDR3 is TGCGCCAGCAGCCCGACTAGCGGGAGTATCGAGCAGTACTTC.

The chain has TRBV6-4 and TRBJ2-3; possible D gene TRBD1, 5 bases. V lost 5 bases and J lost 5, with 14 bases in between. This CDR3 has 14 amino acids. Per germline, CDR1 MRHNA and CDR2 SNTAGT. The DNA for the CDR3 is TGTGCCAGCAGTAATGATGGGGCCGGAGATACGCAGTATTTT. Translating gives CASSNDGAGDTQYF.

This chain uses TRBV9 with TRBJ2-3; 7 positions agree with TRBD2. The V and J ends lost 0 bases and 5 bases, in that order; junction bases with no gene match: 0. The CDR3 runs 13 residues. The germline gives CDR1 SGDLS, CDR2 YYNGEE. The CDR3 DNA is TGTGCCAGCAGCGTAGCGGGGGGAGATACGCAGTATTTT. Translation gives CASSVAGGDTQYF.

This clone was counted between two and nine times. V is TRBV24-1 and J is TRBJ1-5; TRBD1 agrees at 8 bases. The V gene's germline CDR1 is KGHDR and CDR2 SFDVKD. After removal of 5 bases from V and 7 bases from J, the junction contained 12 bases not matched to a gene. The CDR3 runs 16 residues. The CDR3 reads CATSASGNRGEQPQHF. The CDR3 nucleotides read TGTGCCACCAGTGCCTCAGGCAACAGGGGGGAACAGCCCCAGCATTTT.

CDR3 sequence (DNA): TGTGCCTGGAGGGGGCCGGGAGACTTGGAGCGTAATGGCTACACCTTC. Encoded protein: CAWRGPGDLERNGYTF. The chain recombines TRBV30 with TRBJ1-2; D is perhaps TRBD1 (5 bases). In germline, CDR1 is GTSNPN, CDR2 SVGIG (reference sequence). V was cut by 3 bases and J by 6 bases, with 23 bases left in between. The CDR3 extends over 16 amino acids.

The rearrangement links TRBV5-1 to TRBJ2-2, with 8 bases lining up with TRBD1. Per germline, CDR1 SGHRS and CDR2 YFSETQ. V lost 2 bases, J lost 4 bases, and 7 bases stayed unmatched. This CDR3 comprises 16 residues. In nucleotides, the CDR3 is TGCGCCAGCAGCTTTAGGCAGGGGGCTAGCACCGGGGAGCTGTTTTTT. Its translation: CASSFRQGASTGELFF.

The chain recombines TRBV19 with TRBJ1-1; D remains ambiguous. Germline loops: CDR1 LNHDA, CDR2 SQIVND (reference sequence). CDR3 length equals 10 residues. V lost 11 bases and J lost 4, with 8 bases in between. The CDR3 nucleotides are TGTGCCGCCGGTAGCACTGAAGCTTTCTTT. It specifies CAAGSTEAFF.

The chain carries TRBV10-3 and TRBJ2-5; maybe TRBD2 (5 bases). The CDR3 sequence is 13 residues long. Trimming shortened V by 2 bases and J by 4 bases, and 8 bases separated the two germline ends. The germline gives CDR1 ENHRY, CDR2 SYGVKD. This CDR3 is CAISESEGETQYF. CDR3 bases: TGTGCCATCAGTGAGAGCGAGGGAGAGACCCAGTACTTC.